This is a list of T cell receptor beta chains from one sample in a study of T cells in Graves' hyperthyroidism and ophthalmopathy. MiXCR was run by TCRdb on the multiplex PCR reads, yielding one entry per CDR3 protein. The sample carries about 500,000 distinct CDR3 sequences, about 16% recorded once. Specimen: blood. These receptors were collected from a woman in her 30s with Graves' ophthalmopathy. The CDR3 runs from the conserved cysteine through the conserved F or W. Fields, in order: D gene, J gene, clone size, CDR3 length, V gene, CDR3 DNA, CDR3 protein. The D gene is left open where the match is weak. Expanded clones get a size class; other rows say once, few or many, or leave the size out.

d_call: .; j_call: TRBJ2-4; clone_size: few; cdr3_length: 17; v_call: TRBV7-2; cdr3_nt: TGTGCCAGCAGCTTAGAGGCGGGAAGGGGGTCCAAAAACATTCAGTACTTC; cdr3_aa: CASSLEAGRGSKNIQYF
d_call: TRBD2; j_call: TRBJ2-7; clone_size: many; cdr3_length: 16; v_call: TRBV20-1; cdr3_nt: TGCAGTGCTAAGGGACTAGCGGAGTACCCTACCCTACCGCAGTACTTC; cdr3_aa: CSAKGLAEYPTLPQYF
d_call: .; j_call: TRBJ1-1; clone_size: many; cdr3_length: 12; v_call: TRBV12-3/TRBV12-4; cdr3_nt: TGTGCCAGCGTCTCGGGGGGCACTGAAGCTTTCTTT; cdr3_aa: CASVSGGTEAFF
d_call: .; j_call: TRBJ2-4; clone_size: few; cdr3_length: 15; v_call: TRBV20-1; cdr3_nt: TGCAGTGCTAGGGGGGGAATCTTAGCCAAAAACATTCAGTACTTC; cdr3_aa: CSARGGILAKNIQYF
d_call: .; j_call: TRBJ2-2; clone_size: .; cdr3_length: 16; v_call: TRBV28; cdr3_nt: TGTGCCAGCAGTTTATATGGGGGGCCAAACACCGGGGAGCTGTTTTTT; cdr3_aa: CASSLYGGPNTGELFF
d_call: .; j_call: TRBJ2-7; clone_size: many; cdr3_length: 15; v_call: TRBV28; cdr3_nt: TGTGCCAGCTGCCCGGTTAGTTTCTCAGGGGACGAGCAGTACTTC; cdr3_aa: CASCPVSFSGDEQYF
d_call: .; j_call: TRBJ2-7; clone_size: .; cdr3_length: 13; v_call: TRBV20-1; cdr3_nt: TGCAGTGCTAGAGGGGACGGTGTTTTGGAGCAGTACTTC; cdr3_aa: CSARGDGVLEQYF
d_call: .; j_call: TRBJ2-2; clone_size: many; cdr3_length: 15; v_call: TRBV20-1; cdr3_nt: TGCAGTGCTAGTCGTGAGAGGGGTTTAACCGGGGAGCTGTTTTTT; cdr3_aa: CSASRERGLTGELFF
d_call: .; j_call: TRBJ2-7; clone_size: few; cdr3_length: 12; v_call: TRBV29-1; cdr3_nt: TGCAGCGTTGAAGTTGCAGGATACGAGCAGTACTTC; cdr3_aa: CSVEVAGYEQYF
d_call: .; j_call: TRBJ1-6; clone_size: .; cdr3_length: 14; v_call: TRBV6-2/TRBV6-3; cdr3_nt: TGTGCCAGCAGTCCGACAGGAACCAATTCACCCCTCCACTTT; cdr3_aa: CASSPTGTNSPLHF
d_call: TRBD2; j_call: TRBJ2-7; clone_size: .; cdr3_length: 16; v_call: TRBV6-1; cdr3_nt: TGTGCCAGCAGTCGGGGACTAGCGGGAGTTCACTACGAGCAGTACTTC; cdr3_aa: CASSRGLAGVHYEQYF
d_call: TRBD2; j_call: TRBJ2-7; clone_size: .; cdr3_length: 14; v_call: TRBV20-1; cdr3_nt: TGCAGTGCTAGAGATTCGGCGGGGGCCTACGAGCAGTACTTC; cdr3_aa: CSARDSAGAYEQYF
d_call: TRBD2; j_call: TRBJ2-1; clone_size: many; cdr3_length: 16; v_call: TRBV6-1; cdr3_nt: TGTGCCAGCACCGATCGATGGGGCGGGGGGAGGAATGAGCAGTTCTTC; cdr3_aa: CASTDRWGGGRNEQFF
d_call: .; j_call: TRBJ2-3; clone_size: few; cdr3_length: 18; v_call: TRBV28; cdr3_nt: TGTGCCAGCAGTCTCCCCCCATCCGGCGGAGCCTACCATCATACGCAGTATTTT; cdr3_aa: CASSLPPSGGAYHHTQYF
d_call: TRBD1; j_call: TRBJ2-7; clone_size: .; cdr3_length: 14; v_call: TRBV20-1; cdr3_nt: TGCAGTGCTTCAAGACAGGGGGTCTCCTACGAGCAGTACTTC; cdr3_aa: CSASRQGVSYEQYF
d_call: TRBD2; j_call: TRBJ2-3; clone_size: few; cdr3_length: 17; v_call: TRBV7-8; cdr3_nt: TGTGCCAGCAGCCGAGGGACTAGCGGAAACCCCGCAGATACGCAGTATTTT; cdr3_aa: CASSRGTSGNPADTQYF